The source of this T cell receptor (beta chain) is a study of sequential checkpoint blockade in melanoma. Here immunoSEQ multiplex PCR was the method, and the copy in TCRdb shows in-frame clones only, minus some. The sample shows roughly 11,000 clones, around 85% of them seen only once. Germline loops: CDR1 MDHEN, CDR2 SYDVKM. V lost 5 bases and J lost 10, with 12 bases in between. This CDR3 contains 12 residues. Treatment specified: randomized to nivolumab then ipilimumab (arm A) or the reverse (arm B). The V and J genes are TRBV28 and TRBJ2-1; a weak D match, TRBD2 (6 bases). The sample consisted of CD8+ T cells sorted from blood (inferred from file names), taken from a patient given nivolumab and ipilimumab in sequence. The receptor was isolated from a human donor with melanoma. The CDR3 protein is CASSPPEGEQFF. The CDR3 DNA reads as TGTGCCAGCAGTCCTCCGGAGGGGGAGCAGTTCTTC.